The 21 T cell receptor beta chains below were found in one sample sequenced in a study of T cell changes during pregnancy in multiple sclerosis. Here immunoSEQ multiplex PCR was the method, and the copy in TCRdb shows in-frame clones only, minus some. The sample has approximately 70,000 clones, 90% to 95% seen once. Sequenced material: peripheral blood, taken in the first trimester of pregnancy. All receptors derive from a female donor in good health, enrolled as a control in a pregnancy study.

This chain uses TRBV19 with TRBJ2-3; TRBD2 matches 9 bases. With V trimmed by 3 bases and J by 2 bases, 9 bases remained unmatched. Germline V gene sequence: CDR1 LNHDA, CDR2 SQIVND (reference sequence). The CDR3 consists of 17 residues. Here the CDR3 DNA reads TGTGCCAGTAGTATCGGGCGGGAGGGCCCTCTCACAGATACGCAGTATTTT. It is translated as CASSIGREGPLTDTQYF.

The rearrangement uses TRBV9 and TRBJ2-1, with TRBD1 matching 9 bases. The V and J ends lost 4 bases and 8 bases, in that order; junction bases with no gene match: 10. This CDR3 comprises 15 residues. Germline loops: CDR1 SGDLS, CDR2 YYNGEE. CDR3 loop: CASSPRGTGIDEQFF. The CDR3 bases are TGTGCCAGCAGCCCCAGAGGGACAGGGATAGATGAGCAGTTCTTC.

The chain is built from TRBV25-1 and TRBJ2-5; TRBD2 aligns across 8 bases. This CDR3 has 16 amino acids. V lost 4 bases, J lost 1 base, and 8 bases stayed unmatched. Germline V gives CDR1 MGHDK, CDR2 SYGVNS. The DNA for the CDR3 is TGTGCCAGCAGTGTTGAGGTCACTAGCGGCCAAGAGACCCAGTACTTC. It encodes CASSVEVTSGQETQYF. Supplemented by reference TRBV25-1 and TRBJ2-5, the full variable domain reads EADIYQTPRYLVIGTGKKITLECSQTMGHDKMYWYQQDPGMELHLIHYSYGVNSTEKGDLSSESTVSRIRTEHFPLTLESARPSHTSQYLCASSVEVTSGQETQYFGPGTRLLVL.

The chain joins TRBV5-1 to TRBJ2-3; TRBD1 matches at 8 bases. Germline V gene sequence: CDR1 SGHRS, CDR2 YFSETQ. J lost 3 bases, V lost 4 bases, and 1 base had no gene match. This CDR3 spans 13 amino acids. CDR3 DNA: TGCGCCAGCAGCGGACAGGGTACAGATACGCAGTATTTT. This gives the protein CASSGQGTDTQYF.

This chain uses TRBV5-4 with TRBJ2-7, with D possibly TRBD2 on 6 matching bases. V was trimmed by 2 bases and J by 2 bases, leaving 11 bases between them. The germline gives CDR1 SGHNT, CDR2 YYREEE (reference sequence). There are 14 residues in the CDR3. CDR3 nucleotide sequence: TGTGCCAGCAGCTTTGGGGGAGGTGCCTACGAGCAGTACTTC. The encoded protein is CASSFGGGAYEQYF.

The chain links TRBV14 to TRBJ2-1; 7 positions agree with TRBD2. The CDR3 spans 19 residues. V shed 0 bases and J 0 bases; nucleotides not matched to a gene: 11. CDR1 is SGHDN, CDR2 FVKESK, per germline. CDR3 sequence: CASSQESGWLAASYNEQFF. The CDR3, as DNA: TGTGCCAGCAGCCAAGAGTCGGGTTGGCTAGCGGCCTCCTACAATGAGCAGTTCTTC.

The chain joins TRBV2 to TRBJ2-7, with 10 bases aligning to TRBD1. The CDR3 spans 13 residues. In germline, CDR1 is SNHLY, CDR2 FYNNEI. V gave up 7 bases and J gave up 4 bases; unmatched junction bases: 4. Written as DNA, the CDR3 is TGTGCCAGCAAGGGGACAGGGGTGTACGAGCAGTACTTC. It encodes CASKGTGVYEQYF.

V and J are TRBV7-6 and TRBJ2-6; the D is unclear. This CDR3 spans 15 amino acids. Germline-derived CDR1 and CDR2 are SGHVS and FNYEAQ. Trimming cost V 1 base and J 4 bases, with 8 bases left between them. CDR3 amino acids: CASSLGSLGANVLTF. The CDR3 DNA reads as TGTGCCAGCAGCTTAGGTTCTCTCGGGGCCAACGTCCTGACTTTC.

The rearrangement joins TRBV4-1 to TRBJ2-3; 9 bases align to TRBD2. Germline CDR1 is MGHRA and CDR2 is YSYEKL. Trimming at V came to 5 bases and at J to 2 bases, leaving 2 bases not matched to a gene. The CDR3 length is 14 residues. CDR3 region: CASSGTSLTDTQYF. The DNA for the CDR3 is TGCGCCAGCAGCGGGACTAGCCTCACAGATACGCAGTATTTT.

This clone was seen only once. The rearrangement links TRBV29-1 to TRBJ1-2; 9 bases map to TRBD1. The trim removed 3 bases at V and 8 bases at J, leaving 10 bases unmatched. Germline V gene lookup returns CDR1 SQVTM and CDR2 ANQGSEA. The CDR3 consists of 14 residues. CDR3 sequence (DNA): TGCAGCGTTGAGTTACAGGGGGCAATGGGCGGCTACACCTTC. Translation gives CSVELQGAMGGYTF.

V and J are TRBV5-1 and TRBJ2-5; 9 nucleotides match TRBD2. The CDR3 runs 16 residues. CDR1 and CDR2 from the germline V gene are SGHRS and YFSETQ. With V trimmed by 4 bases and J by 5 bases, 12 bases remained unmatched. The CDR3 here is CASSPPGGRATETQYF. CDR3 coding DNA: TGCGCCAGCAGCCCCCCAGGCGGGAGGGCCACGGAGACCCAGTACTTC. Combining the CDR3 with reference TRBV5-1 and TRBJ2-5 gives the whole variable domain KAGVTQTPRYLIKTRGQQVTLSCSPISGHRSVSWYQQTPGQGLQFLFEYFSETQRNKGNFPGRFSGRQFSNSRSEMNVSTLELGDSALYLCASSPPGGRATETQYFGPGTRLLVL.

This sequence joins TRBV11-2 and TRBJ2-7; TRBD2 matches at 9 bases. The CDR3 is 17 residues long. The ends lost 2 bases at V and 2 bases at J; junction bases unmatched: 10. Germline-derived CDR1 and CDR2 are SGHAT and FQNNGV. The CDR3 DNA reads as TGTGCCAGCAGCTTACGCGTGTCAGCGGGAGGAGCCTACGAGCAGTACTTC. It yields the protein CASSLRVSAGGAYEQYF.

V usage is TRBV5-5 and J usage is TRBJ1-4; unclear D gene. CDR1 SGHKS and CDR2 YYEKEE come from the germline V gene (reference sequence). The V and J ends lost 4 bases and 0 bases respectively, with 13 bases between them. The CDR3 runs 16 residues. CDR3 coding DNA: TGTGCCAGCAGCCTAGCGGGAGGTGCAACTAATGAAAAACTGTTTTTT. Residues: CASSLAGGATNEKLFF.

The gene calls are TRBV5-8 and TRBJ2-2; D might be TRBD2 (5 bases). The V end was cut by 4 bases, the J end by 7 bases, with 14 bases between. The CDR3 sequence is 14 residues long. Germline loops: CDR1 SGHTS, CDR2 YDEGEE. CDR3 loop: CASSLRGSGGELFF. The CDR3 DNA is TGTGCCAGCAGCCTCAGAGGGAGTGGCGGGGAGCTGTTTTTT. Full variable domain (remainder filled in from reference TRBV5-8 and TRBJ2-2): EAGVTQSPTHLIKTRGQQATLRCSPISGHTSVYWYQQALGLGLQFLLWYDEGEERNRGNFPPRFSGRQFPNYSSELNVNALELEDSALYLCASSLRGSGGELFFGEGSRLTVL.

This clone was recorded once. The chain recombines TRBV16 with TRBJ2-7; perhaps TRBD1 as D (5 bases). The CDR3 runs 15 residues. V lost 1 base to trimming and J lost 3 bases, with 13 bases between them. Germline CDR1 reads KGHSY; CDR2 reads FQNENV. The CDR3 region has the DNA TGTGCCAGCAGCCAATTGCAGGGTCCCAACTACGAGCAGTACTTC. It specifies CASSQLQGPNYEQYF.

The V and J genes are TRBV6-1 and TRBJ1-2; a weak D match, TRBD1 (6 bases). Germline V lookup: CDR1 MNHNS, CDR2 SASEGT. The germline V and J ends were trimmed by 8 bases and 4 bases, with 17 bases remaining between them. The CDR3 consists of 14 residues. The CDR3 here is CASWGQAIIYGYTF. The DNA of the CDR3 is TGTGCCAGCTGGGGACAAGCGATCATCTATGGCTACACCTTC.

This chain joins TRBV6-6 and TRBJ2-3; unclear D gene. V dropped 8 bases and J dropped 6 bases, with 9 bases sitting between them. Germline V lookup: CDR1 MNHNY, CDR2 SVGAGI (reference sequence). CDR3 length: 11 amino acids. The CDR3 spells CASAAGDTQYF. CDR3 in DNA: TGTGCCAGCGCCGCCGGGGATACGCAGTATTTT.

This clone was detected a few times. CDR3 loop: CSVETGIRTEAFF. The CDR3 region has the DNA TGCAGCGTTGAGACCGGGATTAGAACTGAAGCTTTCTTT. V usage is TRBV29-1 and J usage is TRBJ1-1; D not resolved. Trimming shortened V by 3 bases and J by 5 bases, and 13 bases separated the two germline ends. The CDR3 extends over 13 amino acids. Germline V gives CDR1 SQVTM, CDR2 ANQGSEA.

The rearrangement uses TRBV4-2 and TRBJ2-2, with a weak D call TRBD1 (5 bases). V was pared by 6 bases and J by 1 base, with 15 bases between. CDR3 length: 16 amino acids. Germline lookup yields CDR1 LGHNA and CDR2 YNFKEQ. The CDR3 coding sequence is TGTGCCAGCAGGCGACAGTCCCAGGGGAACACCGGGGAGCTGTTTTTT. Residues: CASRRQSQGNTGELFF.

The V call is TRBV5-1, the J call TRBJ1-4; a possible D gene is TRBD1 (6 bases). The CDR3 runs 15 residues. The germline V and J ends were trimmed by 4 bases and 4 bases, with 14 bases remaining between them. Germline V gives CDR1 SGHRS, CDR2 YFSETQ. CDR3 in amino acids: CASSPRTANNEKLFF. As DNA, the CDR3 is TGCGCCAGCAGCCCCCGGACAGCTAATAATGAAAAACTGTTTTTT.

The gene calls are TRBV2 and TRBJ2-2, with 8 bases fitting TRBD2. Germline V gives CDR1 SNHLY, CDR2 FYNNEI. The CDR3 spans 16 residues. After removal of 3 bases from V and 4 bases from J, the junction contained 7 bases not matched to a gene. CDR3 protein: CASSDVERESTGELFF. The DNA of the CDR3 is TGTGCCAGCAGTGATGTTGAGCGGGAGAGCACCGGGGAGCTGTTTTTT.